The 14 T cell receptor beta chains in this list originate from one sample, sequenced in a study of control samples from healthy donors and cancer patients. Generated by immunoSEQ multiplex PCR, the TCRdb table keeps only in-frame clones and is missing some. Of over 110,000 clones in the sample, roughly nine tenths were seen once. Input material: blood. These receptors were collected from a young woman in good health.

The V gene is TRBV9, the J gene TRBJ1-2; 7 bases match TRBD1. Unmatched junction bases numbered 7, after V lost 4 bases and J lost 7 bases. CDR1 and CDR2 (germline): SGDLS, YYNGEE. The CDR3 is 13 residues long. DNA for the CDR3: TGTGCCAGCAGCAACTACAGGGGAAGTGGCTACACCTTC. Protein sequence: CASSNYRGSGYTF.

CDR3 in amino acids: CASSQVIRQGTSASYEQYF. For the CDR3, the DNA is TGCGCCAGCAGTCAAGTTATCAGACAGGGGACTAGCGCATCCTACGAGCAGTACTTC. The rearrangement uses TRBV23-1 and TRBJ2-7, with TRBD2 matching 10 bases. TRBV23-1 is filed as an ORF, its function uncertain. The junction had 14 bases not matched to a gene; V was cut back by 2 bases and J by 1 base. The CDR3 loop spans 19 amino acids.

The chain is built from TRBV19 and TRBJ2-1; the D is unclear. The CDR3 totals 18 residues. V was cut by 7 bases and J by 2 bases, with 24 bases left in between. From germline, CDR1 is LNHDA and CDR2 SQIVND (reference sequence). CDR3 nucleotides: TGTGCCAGTAAGGTAAGGGAAGGAGAGCCGGGCCCCTACAATGAGCAGTTCTTC. Its translation is CASKVREGEPGPYNEQFF.

This chain joins TRBV30 and TRBJ1-5; TRBD1 is a possible D gene (6 bases). Germline V gives CDR1 GTSNPN, CDR2 SVGIG (reference sequence). The V end was cut by 3 bases, the J end by 1 base, with 10 bases between. This CDR3 is 14 amino acids long. Written as DNA, the CDR3 is TGTGCCTGGAGCCCAGGACAGAGCAATCAGCCCCAGCATTTT. This translates into CAWSPGQSNQPQHF. The full variable domain, with the rest looked up from reference TRBV30 and TRBJ1-5, is SQTIHQWPATLVQPVGSPLSLECTVEGTSNPNLYWYRQAAGRGLQLLFYSVGIGQISSEVPQNLSASRPQDRQFILSSKKLLLSDSGFYLCAWSPGQSNQPQHFGDGTRLSIL.

The chain couples TRBV6-6 to TRBJ1-2; D is uncertain. CDR3 length: 15 residues. V was cut by 8 bases and J by 0 bases, with 16 bases left in between. CDR1 MNHNY and CDR2 SVGAGI come from the germline V gene (reference sequence). CDR3 region: CASRRSPPANYGYTF. The CDR3 DNA follows: TGTGCCAGCCGTCGATCGCCCCCCGCTAACTATGGCTACACCTTC.

The gene calls are TRBV30 and TRBJ2-1; 10 nucleotides line up with TRBD2. Losses at the gene ends were 2 bases for V and 7 bases for J; bases not matched to a gene: 11. The CDR3 extends over 16 amino acids. The V gene's germline CDR1 is GTSNPN and CDR2 SVGIG (reference sequence). CDR3 DNA: TGTGCCTGGAGTCCAACGATAGCGGGAGGTAGAAATGAGCAGTTCTTC. Amino acids: CAWSPTIAGGRNEQFF.

The gene calls are TRBV5-6 and TRBJ1-1; no clear D gene. The length of the CDR3 is 15 residues. CDR1 SGHDT and CDR2 YYEEEE come from the germline V gene. V lost 0 bases to trimming and J lost 1 base, with 10 bases between them. CDR3 DNA: TGTGCCAGCAGCTTGGTTGGCTCTCCGAACACTGAAGCTTTCTTT. Protein: CASSLVGSPNTEAFF.

The chain combines TRBV19 with TRBJ2-2; 10 positions match TRBD1. The CDR3 spans 18 residues. CDR1 is LNHDA, CDR2 SQIVND, per germline (reference sequence). Unmatched junction bases numbered 12, after V lost 6 bases and J lost 2 bases. CDR3 amino acids: CASRKLYGTGANTGELFF. The CDR3 DNA reads TGTGCCAGTAGGAAACTGTACGGGACAGGGGCTAACACCGGGGAGCTGTTTTTT.

The chain combines TRBV28 with TRBJ1-1, with 7 positions matching TRBD1. Trimming removed 6 bases from V and 1 base from J; junction bases left unmatched: 11. The germline gives CDR1 MDHEN, CDR2 SYDVKM. This CDR3 spans 16 amino acids. CDR3 DNA sequence: TGTGCCAGCAGGATTGACAGGGCGGCCGAGAACACTGAAGCTTTCTTT. This translates into CASRIDRAAENTEAFF.

CDR3 DNA sequence: TGTGCCATCAGTGTCTCTAGCGGGGGATACAATGAGCAGTTCTTC. This gives the protein CAISVSSGGYNEQFF. This chain links TRBV10-3 with TRBJ2-1, with TRBD2 matching 10 bases. The germline V gene has CDR1 ENHRY and CDR2 SYGVKD. The CDR3 runs to 15 residues. V was pared by 4 bases and J by 4 bases, with 4 bases of the junction left unmatched.

CDR3 protein: CSASSSGSTRELFF. The CDR3 nucleotides read TGCAGTGCTAGTTCCAGCGGGAGTACCAGGGAGCTGTTTTTT. The chain links TRBV20-1 to TRBJ2-2; 8 bases are a match to TRBD2. Per the germline V gene, CDR1 is DFQATT and CDR2 is SNEGSKA (reference sequence). V was clipped by 3 bases and J by 9 bases; unmatched bases: 9. CDR3 length: 14 residues.

Only a few counts were recorded for this clone. This rearrangement joins TRBV10-2 to TRBJ2-7; D gene uncertain. This CDR3 has 11 residues. V lost 3 bases and J 12 bases, leaving 12 bases between the germline ends. Looked up from germline, CDR1 is WSHSY and CDR2 is SAAADI. CDR3 DNA sequence: TGCGCCAGCAGTGATAGTGGAACAACGTACTTC. Encoded protein: CASSDSGTTYF.

The rearrangement joins TRBV10-2 to TRBJ2-1, with D perhaps TRBD2 (5 bases). Germline-derived CDR1 and CDR2 are WSHSY and SAAADI. Trimming removed 11 bases at V and 8 bases at J, with 22 bases between. This CDR3 is 14 amino acids long. The CDR3 loop reads CAGSQAPFLDEQFF. As DNA, the CDR3 is TGCGCCGGGAGCCAGGCCCCCTTCTTGGATGAGCAGTTCTTC.

The chain uses TRBV4-1 and TRBJ1-2; possible D gene TRBD1, 5 bases. Germline values: CDR1 MGHRA, CDR2 YSYEKL. This CDR3 is 16 amino acids long. The V end was cut by 0 bases, the J end by 2 bases, with 13 bases between. The DNA of the CDR3 is TGCGCCAGCAGCCAAGACAGGACAAGGACCAACTATGGCTACACCTTC. It encodes CASSQDRTRTNYGYTF.